The rows below give T cell receptor beta chains drawn from one sample of a study of a mutant IDH1 vaccine in newly diagnosed glioma. Method: immunoSEQ multiplex PCR; TCRdb's copy keeps in-frame clones and lacks some. The sample shows about 64,000 clones, roughly 85% of them seen only once. Their target antigens are unknown. This specimen consisted of PBMCs, obtained from a glioma patient whose treatment included an IDH1 peptide vaccine. The source of these receptors is a man aged 30 to 39 with glioma. CDR3s include the opening cysteine and the closing phenylalanine or tryptophan. A D gene is named only where the DNA matches it firmly. Part of the rows lack a size; the others show once, few, many or a class for expanded clones.

size	D	J	V	CDR3	DNA
NA	TRBD1	TRBJ2-7	TRBV5-1	CASSDHRTGDEQYF	TGCGCCAGCAGCGACCACCGGACAGGCGACGAGCAGTACTTC
NA	TRBD1	TRBJ2-3	TRBV19	CASRSSGTGGPFTQYF	TGTGCCAGTAGGTCCTCCGGGACAGGGGGCCCATTTACGCAGTATTTT
NA	TRBD1	TRBJ1-5	TRBV18	CATSTAGQGSAQPQHF	TGTGCCACCTCGACCGCGGGACAGGGGTCGGCTCAGCCCCAGCATTTT
NA	NA	TRBJ2-2	TRBV27	CASKLGTLNTGELFF	TGTGCCAGCAAGCTCGGGACCTTGAACACCGGGGAGCTGTTTTTT
NA	TRBD2	TRBJ2-5	TRBV7-9	CASSPQLAGGLQETQYF	TGTGCCAGCAGCCCGCAACTAGCGGGGGGGCTGCAAGAGACCCAGTACTTC
NA	NA	TRBJ1-3	TRBV4-2	CASSRGQLSSGNTIYF	TGTGCCAGCAGCCGGGGACAACTGAGCTCTGGAAACACCATATATTTT
NA	NA	TRBJ1-6	TRBV4-2	CASSQEGARGNSPLHF	TGTGCCAGCAGCCAAGAAGGGGCTAGAGGGAACTCACCCCTCCACTTT
once	TRBD2	TRBJ2-5	TRBV27	CASSPGTSSQETQYF	TGTGCCAGCAGTCCCGGGACTAGCAGCCAAGAGACCCAGTACTTC
NA	NA	TRBJ1-1	TRBV7-2	CASSLVGGGGTEAFF	TGTGCCAGCAGCTTAGTTGGGGGCGGAGGCACTGAAGCTTTCTTT
NA	TRBD1	TRBJ2-3	TRBV25-1	CASSESQGALTDTQYF	TGTGCCAGCAGTGAATCACAGGGGGCCCTCACAGATACGCAGTATTTT
once	TRBD2	TRBJ2-7	TRBV2	CASKGTSGKYEQYF	TGTGCCAGCAAGGGGACTAGCGGAAAATACGAGCAGTACTTC
NA	NA	TRBJ2-6	TRBV2	CASSSMGGGANVLTF	TGTGCCAGCAGTTCGATGGGCGGGGGGGCCAACGTCCTGACTTTC
NA	NA	TRBJ1-1	TRBV4-2	CASSQAAGAGAFF	TGTGCCAGCAGCCAGGCCGCTGGGGCTGGGGCTTTCTTT
NA	TRBD1	TRBJ1-4	TRBV4-2	CASSKRGQGAPAEKLFF	TGTGCCAGCAGCAAACGGGGGCAGGGGGCCCCAGCTGAAAAACTGTTTTTT
NA	TRBD2	TRBJ2-1	TRBV7-2	CASSLEIAGGRNEQFF	TGTGCCAGCAGCCTAGAAATAGCGGGGGGGCGCAATGAGCAGTTCTTC
NA	TRBD2	TRBJ2-3	TRBV18	CASSPLDWVAGSSTDTQYF	TGTGCCAGCTCACCACTAGATTGGGTAGCGGGAAGTAGCACAGATACGCAGTATTTT
NA	NA	TRBJ2-1	TRBV2	CASSESRYNEQFF	TGTGCCAGCAGTGAGTCACGATACAATGAGCAGTTCTTC
NA	NA	TRBJ1-1	TRBV7-8	CASSNPWNTEAFF	TGTGCCAGCAGCAATCCTTGGAACACTGAAGCTTTCTTT
NA	TRBD1	TRBJ2-3	TRBV10-2	CASSELGGISTDTQYF	TGCGCCAGCAGTGAGTTAGGGGGCATTTCCACAGATACGCAGTATTTT
NA	TRBD1	TRBJ2-7	TRBV11-2	CASSTTGGSYEQYF	TGTGCCAGCAGCACGACAGGGGGCTCCTACGAGCAGTACTTC
NA	NA	TRBJ1-4	TRBV6-1	CASSGPGRVSNEKLFF	TGTGCCAGCAGTGGTCCGGGAAGGGTGTCTAATGAAAAACTGTTTTTT
NA	TRBD2	TRBJ2-1	TRBV18	CASSPTSGVLNEQFF	TGTGCCAGCTCACCGACTAGCGGGGTCCTAAATGAGCAGTTCTTC
NA	NA	TRBJ2-1	TRBV11-1	CASSFVSGSFDEQFF	TGTGCCAGCAGTTTCGTTTCGGGGTCATTCGATGAGCAGTTCTTC
NA	TRBD2	TRBJ2-7	TRBV4-2	CASSPGGYEQYF	TGTGCCAGCAGCCCGGGGGGGTACGAGCAGTACTTC
NA	NA	TRBJ2-7	TRBV28	CASSLSTAGFGYEQYF	TGTGCCAGCAGTTTATCAACCGCGGGGTTCGGCTACGAGCAGTACTTC
NA	TRBD1	TRBJ2-1	TRBV19	CARATGGPYNEQFF	TGTGCCAGGGCGACAGGGGGCCCCTACAATGAGCAGTTCTTC
NA	NA	TRBJ2-5	TRBV11-2	CASNLYTGFQETQYF	TGTGCCAGCAACTTATACACAGGGTTTCAAGAGACCCAGTACTTC
NA	TRBD2	TRBJ2-1	TRBV5-1	CASSPSGSSSYNEQFF	TGCGCCAGCAGCCCCAGCGGGAGCAGCTCCTACAATGAGCAGTTCTTC
NA	TRBD1	TRBJ2-7	TRBV5-6	CASSSGTGTYEQYF	TGTGCCAGCAGCTCCGGGACAGGGACCTACGAGCAGTACTTC
NA	NA	TRBJ2-5	TRBV18	CASSPPGQQETQYF	TGTGCCAGCTCACCACCGGGCCAGCAAGAGACCCAGTACTTC
NA	NA	TRBJ2-5	TRBV4-1	CASSLHSTSPETQYF	TGCGCCAGCAGCCTGCACTCTACCTCCCCCGAGACCCAGTACTTC
NA	NA	TRBJ1-1	TRBV27	CASSLPGSGAFF	TGTGCCAGCAGTCTTCCGGGAAGCGGAGCTTTCTTT
NA	TRBD1	TRBJ2-3	TRBV7-7	CASSPQGQSTDTQYF	TGTGCCAGCAGCCCCCAGGGACAGTCAACAGATACGCAGTATTTT
NA	NA	TRBJ1-2	TRBV5-6	CASSFYRILRGYTF	TGTGCCAGCAGCTTCTACAGGATCCTCCGTGGCTACACCTTC
NA	NA	TRBJ1-1	TRBV7-9	CASSLEVGLAEAFF	TGTGCCAGCAGCTTAGAGGTGGGTTTGGCTGAAGCTTTCTTT
NA	NA	TRBJ2-7	TRBV29-1	CSVGELGGHKRTFPYEQYF	TGCAGCGTTGGGGAGTTGGGGGGCCATAAACGAACTTTCCCCTACGAGCAGTACTTC
few	TRBD2	TRBJ2-1	TRBV6-1	CASSELAGGYNEQFF	TGTGCCAGCAGTGAACTAGCGGGGGGGTACAATGAGCAGTTCTTC
NA	NA	TRBJ2-7	TRBV6-5	CASSYSKKVGYEQYF	TGTGCCAGCAGTTACTCGAAGAAGGTGGGTTACGAGCAGTACTTC
NA	NA	TRBJ2-3	TRBV10-3	CAFSISNTDTQYF	TGTGCCTTTTCGATCAGTAACACAGATACGCAGTATTTT
NA	NA	TRBJ1-4	TRBV9	CASSPSGVNEKLFF	TGTGCCAGCAGTCCCTCAGGGGTTAATGAAAAACTGTTTTTT
NA	NA	TRBJ2-4	TRBV4-2	CASSQGEEGYIQYF	TGTGCCAGCAGCCAAGGGGAGGAGGGGTACATTCAGTACTTC
NA	TRBD1	TRBJ2-3	TRBV5-1	CASRQGQGGWDTQYF	TGCGCCAGCCGTCAGGGACAGGGTGGATGGGATACGCAGTATTTT
NA	NA	TRBJ1-1	TRBV5-1	CASSVTNPTNTEAFF	TGCGCCAGCAGCGTGACCAACCCGACGAACACTGAAGCTTTCTTT
NA	TRBD2	TRBJ2-3	TRBV6-1	CASSETSGGGTDTQYF	TGTGCCAGCAGTGAGACGAGCGGGGGTGGCACAGATACGCAGTATTTT
NA	TRBD1	TRBJ2-3	TRBV5-1	CASSLGTGGSRRTDTQYF	TGCGCCAGCAGCTTAGGGACAGGGGGCTCGCGACGCACAGATACGCAGTATTTT
NA	NA	TRBJ2-1	TRBV1	CTSSQAGLAKISYNEQFF	TGCACCAGCAGCCAAGCGGGACTAGCGAAAATCTCCTACAATGAGCAGTTCTTC
NA	NA	TRBJ1-1	TRBV2	CASSDRGNTEAFF	TGTGCCAGCAGTGATAGGGGGAACACTGAAGCTTTCTTT
few	NA	TRBJ2-7	TRBV5-4	CASSFREGNEQYF	TGTGCCAGCAGCTTCAGGGAAGGGAACGAGCAGTACTTC
NA	TRBD1	TRBJ1-2	TRBV27	CASTRNPGQGIGDYGYTF	TGTGCCAGCACTAGGAACCCGGGACAGGGGATTGGCGACTATGGCTACACCTTC
NA	TRBD1	TRBJ1-2	TRBV5-1	CASSLSFGTANSRYTF	TGCGCCAGCAGCTTGTCTTTCGGGACAGCGAATTCACGCTACACCTTC
NA	TRBD2	TRBJ2-5	TRBV5-1	CASSPGGEQETQYF	TGCGCCAGCAGCCCCGGGGGGGAACAAGAGACCCAGTACTTC
few	NA	TRBJ1-1	TRBV7-9	CASSFEGGPSSEAFF	TGTGCCAGCAGCTTTGAGGGGGGACCAAGTTCAGAAGCTTTCTTT
NA	NA	TRBJ2-2	TRBV11-3	CASSARGYGELFF	TGTGCCAGCAGCGCGAGGGGGTACGGGGAGCTGTTTTTT
NA	NA	TRBJ1-6	TRBV5-8	CASSLSTNSPLHF	TGTGCCAGCAGCTTGAGTACCAATTCACCCCTCCACTTT
NA	NA	TRBJ2-7	TRBV19	CASSPPLGDISYEQYF	TGTGCCAGTAGTCCACCGCTGGGGGACATCTCCTACGAGCAGTACTTC
few	TRBD1	TRBJ1-1	TRBV4-1	CASSQARTGWPEAFF	TGCGCCAGCAGCCAAGCTAGGACAGGGTGGCCTGAAGCTTTCTTT
NA	TRBD2	TRBJ2-5	TRBV7-2	CASSLGGRVRETQYF	TGTGCCAGCAGCTTAGGGGGGAGGGTTCGAGAGACCCAGTACTTC
NA	NA	TRBJ1-3	TRBV5-4	CASSRETGFRGNTIYF	TGTGCCAGCAGCCGAGAAACAGGTTTTCGGGGGAACACCATATATTTT
NA	NA	TRBJ2-5	TRBV6-1	CASTPQGGETQYF	TGTGCCAGCACCCCCCAGGGGGGGGAGACCCAGTACTTC
NA	TRBD1	TRBJ2-1	TRBV29-1	CSADRQGAYNEQFF	TGCAGCGCGGATCGACAGGGGGCCTACAATGAGCAGTTCTTC